This TCR beta chain was captured in a study of cytomegalovirus exposure and HLA in healthy donors. Across the whole study: Around 180 million T cells yielded 90 million to 130 million unique TCR beta sequences in earlier analysis.

A multiplex PCR was run with 60 Vbeta primers and 13 Jbeta primers. Sequencing used immunoSEQ multiplex PCR; TCRdb keeps in-frame clones, though not all of them. The data hold about 140,000 clones, with approximately 80% observed a single time. CDR3 length: 17 amino acids. V lost 0 bases and J lost 4, with 19 bases in between. Germline assignment: CDR1 SGHDT and CDR2 YYEEEE. The origin of this receptor is a man under 40 in good health and CMV-seronegative. V is TRBV5-6 and J is TRBJ2-5, with D perhaps TRBD1 (6 bases). What was sequenced was PBMCs. For the CDR3, the DNA is TGTGCCAGCAGCTTGGCCAGGGACACACCCCAAGGAGAGACCCAGTACTTC. Its translation: CASSLARDTPQGETQYF.